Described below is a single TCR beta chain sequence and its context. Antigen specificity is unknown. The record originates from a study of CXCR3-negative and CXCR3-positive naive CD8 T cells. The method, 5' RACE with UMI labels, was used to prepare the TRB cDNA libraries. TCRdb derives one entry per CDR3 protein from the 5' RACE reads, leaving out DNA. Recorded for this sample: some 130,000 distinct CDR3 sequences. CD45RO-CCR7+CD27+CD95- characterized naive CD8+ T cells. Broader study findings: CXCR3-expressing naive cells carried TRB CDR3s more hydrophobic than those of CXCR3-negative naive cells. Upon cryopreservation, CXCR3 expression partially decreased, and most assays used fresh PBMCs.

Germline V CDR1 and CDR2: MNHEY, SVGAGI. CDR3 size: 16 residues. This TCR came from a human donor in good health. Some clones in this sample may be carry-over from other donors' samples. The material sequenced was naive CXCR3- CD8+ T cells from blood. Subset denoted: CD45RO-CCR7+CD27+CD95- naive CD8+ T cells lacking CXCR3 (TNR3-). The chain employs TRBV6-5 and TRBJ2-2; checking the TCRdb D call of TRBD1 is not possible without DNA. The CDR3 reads CASSFVPGQGAGELFF.